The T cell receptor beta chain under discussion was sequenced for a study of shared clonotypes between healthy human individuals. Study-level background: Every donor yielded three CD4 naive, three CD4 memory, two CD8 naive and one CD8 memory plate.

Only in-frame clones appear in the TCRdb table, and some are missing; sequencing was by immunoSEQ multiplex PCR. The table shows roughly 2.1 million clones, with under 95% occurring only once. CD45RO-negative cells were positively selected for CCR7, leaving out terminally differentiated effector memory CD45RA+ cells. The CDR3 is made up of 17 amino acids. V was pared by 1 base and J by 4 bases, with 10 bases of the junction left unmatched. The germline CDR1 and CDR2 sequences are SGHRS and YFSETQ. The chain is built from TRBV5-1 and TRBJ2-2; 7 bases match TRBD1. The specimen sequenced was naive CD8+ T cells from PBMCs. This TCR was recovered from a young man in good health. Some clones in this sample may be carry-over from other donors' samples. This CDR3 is CASSLRIHGTATGELFF. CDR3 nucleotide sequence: TGCGCCAGCAGCTTGAGGATTCACGGGACAGCCACCGGGGAGCTGTTTTTT.